This paragraph reports one T cell receptor (beta chain). Antigen: not known. This entry is derived from a study of T cells in localized non-small cell lung cancer. The CDR3 runs 14 residues. Germline V CDR1 and CDR2: MNHEY, SVGAGI. J was trimmed by 8 bases and V by 0 bases; bases with no gene match: 6. Study-level results: Turning up in adjacent lung were a median roughly 59 of the top 100 tumor clones.

Only in-frame clones appear in the TCRdb table, and some are missing; sequencing was by immunoSEQ multiplex PCR. In the table there are under 40,000 clones, 78% of which are singletons. The chain uses TRBV6-5 and TRBJ1-2, with 7 positions matching TRBD1. Sample: peripheral blood, taken before any cancer treatment. The sequence came from a male donor older than 55 with stage II squamous cell lung carcinoma. The DNA for the CDR3 is TGTGCCAGCAGTTACTCCGAGACAGGGATCGGCTACACCTTC. Translation gives CASSYSETGIGYTF.